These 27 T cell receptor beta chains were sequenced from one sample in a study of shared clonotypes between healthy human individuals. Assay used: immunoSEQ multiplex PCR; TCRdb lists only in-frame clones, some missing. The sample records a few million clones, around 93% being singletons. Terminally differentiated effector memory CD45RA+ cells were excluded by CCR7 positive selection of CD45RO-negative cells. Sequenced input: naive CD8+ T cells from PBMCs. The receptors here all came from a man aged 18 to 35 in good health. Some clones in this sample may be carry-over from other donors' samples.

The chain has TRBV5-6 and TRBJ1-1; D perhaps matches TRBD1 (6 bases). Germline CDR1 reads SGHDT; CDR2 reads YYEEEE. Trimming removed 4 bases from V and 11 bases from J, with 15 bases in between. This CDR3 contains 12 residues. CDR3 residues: CASSVLQGGAFF. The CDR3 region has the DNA TGTGCCAGCAGCGTTCTACAGGGTGGGGCTTTCTTT. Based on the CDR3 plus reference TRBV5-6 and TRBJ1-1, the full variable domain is DAGVTQSPTHLIKTRGQQVTLRCSPKSGHDTVSWYQQALGQGPQFIFQYYEEEERQRGNFPDRFSGHQFPNYSSELNVNALLLGDSALYLCASSVLQGGAFFGQGTRLTVV.

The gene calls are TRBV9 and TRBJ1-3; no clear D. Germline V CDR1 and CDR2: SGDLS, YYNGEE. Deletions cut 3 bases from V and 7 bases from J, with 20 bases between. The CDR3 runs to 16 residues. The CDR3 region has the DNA TGTGCCAGCAGCGAGCACCGCGGGCCTCCCGGTAACACCATATATTTT. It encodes CASSEHRGPPGNTIYF.

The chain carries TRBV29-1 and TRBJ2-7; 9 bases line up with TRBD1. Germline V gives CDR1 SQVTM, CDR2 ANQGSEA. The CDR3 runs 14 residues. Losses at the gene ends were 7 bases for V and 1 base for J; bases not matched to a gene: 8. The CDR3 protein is CSGGTGPWSYEQYF. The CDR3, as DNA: TGCAGCGGGGGGACAGGGCCGTGGTCCTACGAGCAGTACTTC.

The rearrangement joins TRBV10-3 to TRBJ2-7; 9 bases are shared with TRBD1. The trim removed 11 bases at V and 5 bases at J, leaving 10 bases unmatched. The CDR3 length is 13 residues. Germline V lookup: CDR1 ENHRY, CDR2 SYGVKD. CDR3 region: CAVLNRGPNEQYF. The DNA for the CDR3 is TGTGCCGTGCTAAACAGGGGGCCCAACGAGCAGTACTTC.

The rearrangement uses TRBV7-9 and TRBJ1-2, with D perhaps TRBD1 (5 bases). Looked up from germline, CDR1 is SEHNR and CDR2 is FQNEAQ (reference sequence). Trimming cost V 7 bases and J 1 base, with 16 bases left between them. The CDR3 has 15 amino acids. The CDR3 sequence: CASTGSGLFNYGYTF. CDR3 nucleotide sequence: TGTGCCAGCACGGGATCGGGGCTTTTTAACTATGGCTACACCTTC.

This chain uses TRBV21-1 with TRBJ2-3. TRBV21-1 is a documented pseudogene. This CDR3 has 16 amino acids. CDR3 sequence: CASSKTPFASTDTQYF. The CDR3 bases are TGTGCCAGCAGCAAGACCCCTTTCGCTAGCACAGATACGCAGTATTTT.

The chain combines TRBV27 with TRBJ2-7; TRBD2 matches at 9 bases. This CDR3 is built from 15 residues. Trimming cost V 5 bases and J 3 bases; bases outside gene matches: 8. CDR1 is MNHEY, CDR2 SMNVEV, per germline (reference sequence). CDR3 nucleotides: TGTGCCAGCAGTCAATGGACTAGCGCTGACTACGAGCAGTACTTC. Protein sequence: CASSQWTSADYEQYF.

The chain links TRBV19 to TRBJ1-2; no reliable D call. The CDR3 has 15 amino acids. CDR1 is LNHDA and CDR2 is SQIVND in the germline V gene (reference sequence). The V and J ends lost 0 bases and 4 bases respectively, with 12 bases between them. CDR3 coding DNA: TGTGCCAGTAGTATAGATCGAGCAGGATTCTATGGCTACACCTTC. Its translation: CASSIDRAGFYGYTF.

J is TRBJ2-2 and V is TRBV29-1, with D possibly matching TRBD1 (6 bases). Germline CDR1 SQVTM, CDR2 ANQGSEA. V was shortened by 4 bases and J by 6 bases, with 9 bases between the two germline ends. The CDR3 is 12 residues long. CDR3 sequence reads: CSVGRGSGELFF. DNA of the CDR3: TGCAGCGTTGGCAGGGGATCCGGGGAGCTGTTTTTT.

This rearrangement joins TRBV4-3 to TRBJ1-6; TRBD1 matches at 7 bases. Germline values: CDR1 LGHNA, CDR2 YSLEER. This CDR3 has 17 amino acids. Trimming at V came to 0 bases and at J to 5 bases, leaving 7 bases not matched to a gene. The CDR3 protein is CASSQDLRQGDNSPLHF. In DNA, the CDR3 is TGCGCCAGCAGCCAAGATCTTAGACAGGGAGATAATTCACCCCTCCACTTT.

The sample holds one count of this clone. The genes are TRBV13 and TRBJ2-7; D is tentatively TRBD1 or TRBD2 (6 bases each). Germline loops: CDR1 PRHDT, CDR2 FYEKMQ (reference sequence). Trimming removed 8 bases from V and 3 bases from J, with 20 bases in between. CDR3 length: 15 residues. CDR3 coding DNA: TGTGCCAGCGGCGAGGGGGGTAGCGGAAGCTACGAGCAGTACTTC. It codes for CASGEGGSGSYEQYF.

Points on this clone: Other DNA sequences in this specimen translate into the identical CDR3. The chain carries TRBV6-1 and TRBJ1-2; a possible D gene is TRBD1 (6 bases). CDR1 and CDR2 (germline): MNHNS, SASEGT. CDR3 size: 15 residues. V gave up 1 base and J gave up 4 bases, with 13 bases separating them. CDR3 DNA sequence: TGTGCCAGCAGTGAAGTGGGGGGCCTTGGCTATGGCTACACCTTC. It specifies CASSEVGGLGYGYTF.

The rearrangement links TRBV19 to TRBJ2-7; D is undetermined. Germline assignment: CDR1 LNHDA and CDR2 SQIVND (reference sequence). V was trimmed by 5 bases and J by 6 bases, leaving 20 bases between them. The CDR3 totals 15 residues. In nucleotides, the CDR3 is TGTGCCAGTAGTGCCTCCAGCGCCGGTGGTACCGAGCAGTACTTC. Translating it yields CASSASSAGGTEQYF.

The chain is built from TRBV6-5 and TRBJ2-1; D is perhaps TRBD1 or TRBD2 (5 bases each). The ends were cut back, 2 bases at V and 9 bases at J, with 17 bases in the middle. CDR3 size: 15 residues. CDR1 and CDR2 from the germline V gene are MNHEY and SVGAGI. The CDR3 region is CASSYRDLINGEQFF. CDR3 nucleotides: TGTGCCAGCAGTTACCGGGACCTAATTAACGGTGAGCAGTTCTTC.

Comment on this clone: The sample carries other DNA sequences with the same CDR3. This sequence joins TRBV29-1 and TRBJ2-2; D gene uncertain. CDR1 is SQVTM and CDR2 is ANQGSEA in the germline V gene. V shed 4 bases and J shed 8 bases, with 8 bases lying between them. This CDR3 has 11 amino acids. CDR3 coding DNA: TGCAGCGTTGTAACCTCGGGGGAGCTGTTTTTT. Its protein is CSVVTSGELFF.

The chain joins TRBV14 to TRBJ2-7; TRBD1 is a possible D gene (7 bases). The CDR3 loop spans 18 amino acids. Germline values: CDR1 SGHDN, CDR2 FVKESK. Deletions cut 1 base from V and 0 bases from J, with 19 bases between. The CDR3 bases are TGTGCCAGCAGCCAAGGGCGTGGATTCAGGGGGGCCTCCTACGAGCAGTACTTC. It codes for CASSQGRGFRGASYEQYF. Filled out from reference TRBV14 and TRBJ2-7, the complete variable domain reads EAGVTQFPSHSVIEKGQTVTLRCDPISGHDNLYWYRRVMGKEIKFLLHFVKESKQDESGMPNNRFLAERTGGTYSTLKVQPAELEDSGVYFCASSQGRGFRGASYEQYFGPGTRLTVT.

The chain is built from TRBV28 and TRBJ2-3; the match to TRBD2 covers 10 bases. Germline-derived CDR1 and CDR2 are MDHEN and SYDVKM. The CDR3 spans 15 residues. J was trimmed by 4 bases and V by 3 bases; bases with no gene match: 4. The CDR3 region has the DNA TGTGCCAGCAGTTTGACTAGCGGGTTGGCAGATACGCAGTATTTT. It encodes CASSLTSGLADTQYF.

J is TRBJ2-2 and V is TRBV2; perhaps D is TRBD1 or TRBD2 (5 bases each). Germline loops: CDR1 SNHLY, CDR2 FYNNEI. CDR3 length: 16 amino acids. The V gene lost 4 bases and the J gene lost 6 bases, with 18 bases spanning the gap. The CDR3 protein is CASSVGPPKRSGELFF. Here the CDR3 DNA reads TGTGCCAGCAGTGTGGGGCCCCCAAAGCGGTCCGGGGAGCTGTTTTTT. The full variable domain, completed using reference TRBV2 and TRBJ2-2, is EPEVTQTPSHQVTQMGQEVILRCVPISNHLYFYWYRQILGQKVEFLVSFYNNEISEKSEIFDDQFSVERPDGSNFTLKIRSTKLEDSAMYFCASSVGPPKRSGELFFGEGSRLTVL.

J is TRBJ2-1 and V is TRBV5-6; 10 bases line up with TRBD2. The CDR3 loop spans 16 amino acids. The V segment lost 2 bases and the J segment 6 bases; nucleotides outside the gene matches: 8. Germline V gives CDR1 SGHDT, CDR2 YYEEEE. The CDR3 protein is CASSFPRSGRGNEQFF. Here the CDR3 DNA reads TGTGCCAGCAGCTTCCCGAGAAGCGGGAGGGGCAATGAGCAGTTCTTC. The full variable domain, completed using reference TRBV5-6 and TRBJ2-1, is DAGVTQSPTHLIKTRGQQVTLRCSPKSGHDTVSWYQQALGQGPQFIFQYYEEEERQRGNFPDRFSGHQFPNYSSELNVNALLLGDSALYLCASSFPRSGRGNEQFFGPGTRLTVL.

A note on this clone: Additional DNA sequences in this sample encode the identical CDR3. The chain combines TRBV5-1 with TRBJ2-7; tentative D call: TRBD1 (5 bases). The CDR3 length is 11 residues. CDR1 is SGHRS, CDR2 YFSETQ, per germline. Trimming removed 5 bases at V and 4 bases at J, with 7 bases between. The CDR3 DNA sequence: TGCGCCAGCAGTCAGGGATACGAGCAGTACTTC. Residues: CASSQGYEQYF.

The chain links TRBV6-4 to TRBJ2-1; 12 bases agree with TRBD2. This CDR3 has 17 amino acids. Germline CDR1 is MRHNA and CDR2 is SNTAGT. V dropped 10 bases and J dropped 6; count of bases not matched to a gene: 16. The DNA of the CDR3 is TGTGCCACCGTACCGCTTCTAGCGGGAGGGCCTAGCAATGAGCAGTTCTTC. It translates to CATVPLLAGGPSNEQFF.

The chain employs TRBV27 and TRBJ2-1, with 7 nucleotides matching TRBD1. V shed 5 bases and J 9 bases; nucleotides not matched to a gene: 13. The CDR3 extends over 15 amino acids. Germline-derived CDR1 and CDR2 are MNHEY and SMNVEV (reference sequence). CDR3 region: CASSTTTGFASEQFF. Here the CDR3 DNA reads TGTGCCAGCAGTACAACGACAGGGTTTGCCAGTGAGCAGTTCTTC.

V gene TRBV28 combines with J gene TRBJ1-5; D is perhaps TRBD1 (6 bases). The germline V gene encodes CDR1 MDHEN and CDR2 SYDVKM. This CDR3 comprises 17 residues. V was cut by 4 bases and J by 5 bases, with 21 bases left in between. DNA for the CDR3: TGTGCCAGCAGTTCCACAGGGATTACCGAGCCTTATCAGCCCCAGCATTTT. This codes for CASSSTGITEPYQPQHF.

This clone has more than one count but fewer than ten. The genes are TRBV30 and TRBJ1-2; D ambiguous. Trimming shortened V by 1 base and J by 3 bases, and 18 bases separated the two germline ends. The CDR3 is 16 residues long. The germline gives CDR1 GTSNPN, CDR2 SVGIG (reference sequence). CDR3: CAWSDQQLGWHYGYTF. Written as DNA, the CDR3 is TGTGCCTGGAGTGACCAACAGTTGGGGTGGCACTATGGCTACACCTTC.

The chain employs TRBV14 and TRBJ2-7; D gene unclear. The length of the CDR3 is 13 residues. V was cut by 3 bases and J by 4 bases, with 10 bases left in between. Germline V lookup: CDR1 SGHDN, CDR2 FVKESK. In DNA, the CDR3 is TGTGCCAGCAGCCACCCGGTAACGTACGAGCAGTACTTC. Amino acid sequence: CASSHPVTYEQYF.

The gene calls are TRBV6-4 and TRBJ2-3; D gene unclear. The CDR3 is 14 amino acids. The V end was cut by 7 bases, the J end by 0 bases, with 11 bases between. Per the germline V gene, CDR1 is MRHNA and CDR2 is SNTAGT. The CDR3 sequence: CASKRRASTDTQYF. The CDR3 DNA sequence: TGTGCCAGCAAACGACGGGCTAGCACAGATACGCAGTATTTT.

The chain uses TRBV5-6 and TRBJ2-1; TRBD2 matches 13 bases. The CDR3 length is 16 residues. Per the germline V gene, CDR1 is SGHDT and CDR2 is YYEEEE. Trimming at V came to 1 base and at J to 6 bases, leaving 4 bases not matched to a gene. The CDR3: CASSLMGLAGPNEQFF. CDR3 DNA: TGTGCCAGCAGCTTGATGGGACTAGCGGGACCCAATGAGCAGTTCTTC.